A selection of T cell receptor beta chains follows, all from one sample in a study of blood T cell repertoires in COVID-19. Sequenced by immunoSEQ multiplex PCR; TCRdb stores in-frame clones only, minus some. Seen here are tens of thousands of clones, approximately 83% observed once, and the top ten hold more than 15%. Sequencing input: peripheral blood. The source is a human donor in a cohort sampled during active COVID-19. The donor label of this sample is uncertain. Each CDR3 is given with its conserved first and last residue. The D gene is left open where the match is weak. Only some rows state a clone size, as once, few, many or a class for expanded clones.

D gene | clone size | J gene | V gene | CDR3 protein | CDR3 DNA
TRBD2 | NA | TRBJ2-3 | TRBV9 | CASSPGTPSGGADTQYF | TGTGCCAGCAGCCCAGGAACTCCTAGCGGGGGGGCAGATACGCAGTATTTT
TRBD1 | NA | TRBJ2-3 | TRBV11-2 | CASSLVQGAGSTDTQYF | TGTGCCAGCAGCTTAGTACAGGGGGCCGGTAGCACAGATACGCAGTATTTT
TRBD1 | NA | TRBJ1-1 | TRBV25-1 | CASSEGTGPEAFF | TGTGCCAGCAGTGAAGGGACAGGGCCTGAAGCTTTCTTT
NA | once | TRBJ1-2 | TRBV29-1 | CSVGEAGPNYGYTF | TGCAGCGTTGGTGAGGCAGGGCCTAACTATGGCTACACCTTC
TRBD1 | NA | TRBJ2-7 | TRBV7-9 | CASSSPTGTGNYEQYF | TGTGCCAGCAGCTCACCTACCGGGACAGGGAACTACGAGCAGTACTTC
NA | NA | TRBJ1-2 | TRBV6-6 | CASTQGGYSSNYGYTF | TGTGCCAGCACCCAGGGAGGCTACAGCTCCAACTATGGCTACACCTTC
TRBD2 | NA | TRBJ2-5 | TRBV5-1 | CASSLGSRGVETQYF | TGCGCCAGCAGCTTGGGAAGCCGGGGGGTGGAGACCCAGTACTTC
NA | NA | TRBJ1-1 | TRBV4-2 | CASSEQGTEAFF | TGTGCCAGCAGCGAGCAGGGGACTGAAGCTTTCTTT
TRBD1 | NA | TRBJ2-5 | TRBV11-1 | CASSSQGIKTQYF | TGTGCCAGCAGCTCACAGGGGATTAAGACCCAGTACTTC
NA | few | TRBJ1-2 | TRBV20-1 | CSAAAYGYTF | TGCAGTGCTGCGGCCTATGGCTACACCTTC
NA | NA | TRBJ2-3 | TRBV2 | CASRGSGTPSDTQYF | TGTGCCAGCAGGGGGTCGGGGACTCCCTCCGATACGCAGTATTTT
TRBD1 | NA | TRBJ2-5 | TRBV9 | CASSVGSGRGPQETQYF | TGTGCCAGCAGCGTAGGAAGTGGCAGGGGGCCCCAAGAGACCCAGTACTTC
TRBD1 | NA | TRBJ2-7 | TRBV19 | CASSNPGTGDYEQYF | TGTGCCAGTAGTAACCCCGGGACAGGGGACTACGAGCAGTACTTC
TRBD1 | NA | TRBJ2-7 | TRBV3-1/TRBV3-2 | CASSPGTGGWYEQYF | TGTGCCAGCAGCCCGGGGACAGGGGGCTGGTACGAGCAGTACTTC
TRBD2 | NA | TRBJ2-3 | TRBV6-5 | CASSKLAGSTDTQYF | TGTGCCAGCAGCAAACTAGCGGGGAGCACAGATACGCAGTATTTT
TRBD1 | NA | TRBJ2-7 | TRBV7-2 | CASSSQGAVYEQYF | TGTGCCAGCAGCTCCCAGGGGGCGGTCTACGAGCAGTACTTC
TRBD2 | NA | TRBJ2-5 | TRBV10-3 | CAISESGLAPKETQYF | TGTGCCATCAGTGAGTCGGGACTAGCGCCTAAAGAGACCCAGTACTTC
NA | NA | TRBJ1-2 | TRBV5-8 | CASSLDIGYTF | TGTGCCAGCAGCTTGGACATTGGCTACACCTTC
NA | few | TRBJ2-7 | TRBV18 | CASSQEAPYEQYF | TGTGCCAGCTCGCAGGAAGCCCCCTACGAGCAGTACTTC
TRBD1 | NA | TRBJ2-2 | TRBV4-2 | CASSTRYSTGGDTGELFF | TGTGCCAGCAGCACCAGATATTCGACAGGGGGGGACACCGGGGAGCTGTTTTTT
TRBD1 | NA | TRBJ1-2 | TRBV28 | CASTQFPGQELYGYTF | TGTGCCAGCACCCAATTCCCGGGACAGGAGCTATATGGCTACACCTTC
NA | NA | TRBJ2-3 | TRBV4-1 | CASSQGQGQYDTQYF | TGCGCCAGCAGCCAAGGGCAGGGTCAATACGATACGCAGTATTTT
NA | NA | TRBJ2-6 | TRBV7-8 | CASSLVAGANVLTF | TGTGCCAGCAGCTTAGTAGCTGGGGCCAACGTCCTGACTTTC
TRBD2 | NA | TRBJ2-2 | TRBV10-2 | CASGVLADTGELFF | TGCGCCAGCGGGGTACTAGCGGACACCGGGGAGCTGTTTTTT
NA | NA | TRBJ2-3 | TRBV7-6 | CASSGGPRDTQYF | TGTGCCAGCTCGGGGGGCCCCCGCGATACGCAGTATTTT
TRBD2 | NA | TRBJ2-3 | TRBV6-1 | CASSGLWRGGKNTQYF | TGTGCCAGCAGTGGATTGTGGCGGGGGGGTAAAAATACGCAGTATTTT
NA | NA | TRBJ2-5 | TRBV29-1 | CSVEPGPRTQYF | TGCAGCGTTGAACCCGGTCCTCGGACCCAGTACTTC
NA | NA | TRBJ1-4 | TRBV6-5 | CASETRPNEKLFF | TGTGCCAGCGAGACACGCCCTAATGAAAAACTGTTTTTT
NA | few | TRBJ2-7 | TRBV4-1 | CASSSGTLSPYEQYF | TGCGCCAGCAGCTCCGGGACTCTAAGCCCCTACGAGCAGTACTTC
TRBD1 | NA | TRBJ2-7 | TRBV2 | CASRRPGQGSEEQYF | TGTGCCAGCAGGCGCCCGGGACAGGGGAGCGAGGAGCAGTACTTC
TRBD1 | few | TRBJ2-7 | TRBV6-1 | CASSEAGTGLYEQYF | TGTGCCAGCAGTGAAGCAGGGACAGGCCTCTACGAGCAGTACTTC
NA | once | TRBJ1-1 | TRBV19 | CASNLGRGSNTEAFF | TGTGCCAGTAATTTGGGACGGGGGTCGAACACTGAAGCTTTCTTT
TRBD1 | NA | TRBJ2-7 | TRBV5-1 | CASSLGQGAISYEQYF | TGCGCCAGCAGCTTGGGACAGGGGGCAATTAGCTACGAGCAGTACTTC
TRBD1 | NA | TRBJ2-2 | TRBV6-5 | CASSIRGLNGELFF | TGTGCCAGCAGTATCAGGGGGCTTAACGGGGAGCTGTTTTTT
TRBD2 | once | TRBJ2-1 | TRBV11-2 | CASSPPGGAIEQFF | TGTGCCAGCAGCCCCCCCGGGGGGGCGATTGAGCAGTTCTTC
NA | NA | TRBJ2-2 | TRBV7-2 | CADRTDPNTGELFF | TGTGCCGATAGGACAGATCCGAACACCGGGGAGCTGTTTTTT
NA | NA | TRBJ1-2 | TRBV28 | CASSSVPTIRYGYTF | TGTGCCAGCAGTTCTGTACCGACAATTCGCTATGGCTACACCTTC
NA | NA | TRBJ1-1 | TRBV28 | CASSSRSLGTEAFF | TGTGCCAGCAGTTCTAGATCATTGGGCACTGAAGCTTTCTTT
NA | NA | TRBJ2-2 | TRBV6-5 | CASGRSGSAGELFF | TGTGCCAGCGGAAGGTCGGGTAGTGCCGGGGAGCTGTTTTTT
TRBD1 | NA | TRBJ2-1 | TRBV5-4 | CASSPQGAFYNEQFF | TGTGCCAGCAGCCCCCAGGGGGCCTTTTACAATGAGCAGTTCTTC
NA | NA | TRBJ1-2 | TRBV12-3/TRBV12-4 | CASSARGAGGNTF | TGTGCCAGCAGTGCCCGAGGAGCCGGGGGAAACACCTTC
TRBD2 | NA | TRBJ2-7 | TRBV7-2 | CASSWSGGAGYEQYF | TGTGCCAGCAGCTGGAGCGGGGGGGCAGGGTACGAGCAGTACTTC
TRBD1 | NA | TRBJ1-1 | TRBV19 | CASSMTGTGESIRTEAFF | TGTGCCAGTAGTATGACCGGGACAGGGGAAAGTATTAGGACTGAAGCTTTCTTT
TRBD1 | NA | TRBJ2-2 | TRBV7-6 | CASSPRTGGSAELFF | TGTGCCAGCAGCCCGAGGACAGGAGGTTCGGCGGAGCTGTTTTTT
TRBD2 | once | TRBJ2-7 | TRBV30 | CAWSGGGTYEQYF | TGTGCCTGGAGTGGCGGGGGTACCTACGAGCAGTACTTC
TRBD1 | NA | TRBJ1-2 | TRBV10-3 | CAIRGDRTNYGYTF | TGTGCCATCAGAGGGGACAGGACAAACTATGGCTACACCTTC
NA | NA | TRBJ1-5 | TRBV5-5 | CASSLVGGNQPQHF | TGTGCCAGCAGCTTGGTAGGGGGCAATCAGCCCCAGCATTTT
TRBD1 | NA | TRBJ1-1 | TRBV30 | CAWSVQGGAGSAFF | TGTGCCTGGAGTGTACAAGGGGGCGCGGGGTCAGCTTTCTTT
NA | NA | TRBJ2-4 | TRBV28 | CASSLGASQNIQYF | TGTGCCAGCAGTCTGGGGGCATCCCAAAACATTCAGTACTTC
NA | NA | TRBJ2-5 | TRBV7-2 | CASSRWREETQYF | TGTGCCAGCAGCCGTTGGAGAGAAGAGACCCAGTACTTC
NA | NA | TRBJ2-1 | TRBV9 | CASSAAGAYEQFF | TGTGCCAGCAGCGCAGCAGGGGCCTATGAGCAGTTCTTC